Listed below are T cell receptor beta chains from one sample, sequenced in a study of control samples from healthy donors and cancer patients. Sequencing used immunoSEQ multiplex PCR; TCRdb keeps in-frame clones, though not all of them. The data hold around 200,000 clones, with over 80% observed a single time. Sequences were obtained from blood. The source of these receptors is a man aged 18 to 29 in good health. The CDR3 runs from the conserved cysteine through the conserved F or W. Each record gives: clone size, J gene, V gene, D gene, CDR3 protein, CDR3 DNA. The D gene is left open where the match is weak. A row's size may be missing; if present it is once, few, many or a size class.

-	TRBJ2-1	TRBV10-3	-	CAISEWLGGAFGNEQFF	TGTGCCATCAGTGAGTGGCTCGGGGGAGCTTTTGGGAATGAGCAGTTCTTC
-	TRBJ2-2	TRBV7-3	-	CASSSRVLGTGELFF	TGTGCCAGCAGCTCCAGGGTATTAGGGACCGGGGAGCTGTTTTTT
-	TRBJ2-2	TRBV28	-	CASTLGGSTGELFF	TGTGCCAGCACTCTAGGGGGGTCCACCGGGGAGCTGTTTTTT
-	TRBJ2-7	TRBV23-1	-	CLFYEQYF	TGCCTCTTCTACGAGCAGTACTTC
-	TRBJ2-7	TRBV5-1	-	CASSPGTATYEQYF	TGCGCCAGCAGCCCTGGAACAGCTACCTACGAGCAGTACTTC
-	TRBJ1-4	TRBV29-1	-	CSATGATNEKLFF	TGCAGCGCTACAGGAGCAACTAATGAAAAACTGTTTTTT
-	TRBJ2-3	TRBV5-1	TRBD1	CASSLGGQKLSTDTQYF	TGCGCCAGCAGCTTGGGGGGACAGAAGCTTAGCACAGATACGCAGTATTTT
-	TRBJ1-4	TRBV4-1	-	CASSQDFQGTTNEKLFF	TGCGCCAGCAGCCAAGATTTCCAGGGAACAACTAATGAAAAACTGTTTTTT
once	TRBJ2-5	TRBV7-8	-	CASSQVLVAETQYF	TGTGCCAGCAGCCAGGTTCTAGTTGCGGAGACCCAGTACTTC
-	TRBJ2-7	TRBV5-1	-	CASSPDGDYEQYF	TGCGCCAGCAGCCCCGATGGGGACTACGAGCAGTACTTC
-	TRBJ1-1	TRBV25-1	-	CASSEYWGLEAEAFF	TGTGCCAGCAGTGAATATTGGGGGCTGGAGGCTGAAGCTTTCTTT
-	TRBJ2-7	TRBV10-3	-	CAISESAVSYEQYF	TGTGCCATCAGTGAGTCCGCAGTTTCCTACGAGCAGTACTTC
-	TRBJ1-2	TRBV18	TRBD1	CASSPGDRGDNGYTF	TGTGCCAGCTCACCAGGAGACAGGGGAGATAATGGCTACACCTTC
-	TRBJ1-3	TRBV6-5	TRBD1	CASRGQGALNTIYF	TGTGCCAGCAGGGGACAGGGGGCATTAAACACCATATATTTT
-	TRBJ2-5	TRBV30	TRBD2	CAWSVRGEETQYF	TGTGCCTGGAGTGTCCGGGGGGAAGAGACCCAGTACTTC
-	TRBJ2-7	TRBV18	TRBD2	CASSPGGGSYEQYF	TGTGCCAGCTCTCCGGGAGGGGGTTCCTACGAGCAGTACTTC
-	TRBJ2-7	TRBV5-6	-	CASSRSGAYEQYF	TGTGCCAGCAGCCGCTCAGGGGCCTACGAGCAGTACTTC
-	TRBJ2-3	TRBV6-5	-	CASPDWADTQYF	TGTGCCAGCCCGGACTGGGCAGATACGCAGTATTTT
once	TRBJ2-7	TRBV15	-	CATSREQGTYEQYF	TGTGCCACCAGCAGAGAACAGGGAACCTACGAGCAGTACTTC
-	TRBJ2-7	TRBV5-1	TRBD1	CASSLDRDRDQYF	TGCGCCAGCAGCTTGGATCGGGACAGGGACCAGTACTTC
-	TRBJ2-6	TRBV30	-	CALRRPGANVLTF	TGTGCCTTACGACGCCCTGGGGCCAACGTCCTGACTTTC
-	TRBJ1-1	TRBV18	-	CASSPTSANTEAFF	TGTGCCAGCTCACCTACTTCCGCGAACACTGAAGCTTTCTTT
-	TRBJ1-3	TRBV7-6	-	CASTELGGNTIYF	TGTGCCAGCACCGAGCTGGGCGGAAACACCATATATTTT
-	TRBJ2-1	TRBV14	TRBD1	CASSAGTGGNNEQFF	TGTGCCAGCAGCGCCGGGACAGGGGGTAACAATGAGCAGTTCTTC
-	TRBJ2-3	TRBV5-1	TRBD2	CASSSKKTSGAREDTQYF	TGCGCCAGCAGTTCGAAAAAAACTAGCGGGGCCCGGGAAGATACGCAGTATTTT
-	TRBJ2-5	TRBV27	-	CASSLSQGTSQYF	TGTGCCAGCAGTTTAAGCCAGGGGACGTCCCAGTACTTC
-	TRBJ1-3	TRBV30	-	CAWGNSAGNTIYF	TGTGCCTGGGGTAATAGCGCCGGAAACACCATATATTTT
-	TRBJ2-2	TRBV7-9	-	CASSTLGYTGELFF	TGTGCCAGCAGCACTCTCGGTTACACCGGGGAGCTGTTTTTT
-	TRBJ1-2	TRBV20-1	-	CSARGDYGYTF	TGCAGTGCTAGGGGAGACTATGGCTACACCTTC
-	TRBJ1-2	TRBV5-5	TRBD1	CASSLRTGLDYGYTF	TGTGCCAGCAGCTTGCGGACAGGCCTCGACTATGGCTACACCTTC
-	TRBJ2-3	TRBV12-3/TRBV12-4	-	CASTSTDTQYF	TGTGCCAGTACGAGCACAGATACGCAGTATTTT
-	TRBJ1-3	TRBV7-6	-	CASSLGGPLLWDTIYF	TGTGCCAGCAGCTTAGGGGGACCCCTCCTTTGGGACACCATATATTTT
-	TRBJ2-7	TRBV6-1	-	CASSEGRFPYEQYF	TGTGCCAGCAGTGAAGGTCGGTTTCCCTACGAGCAGTACTTC
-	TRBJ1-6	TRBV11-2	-	CASSLLDRINSPLHF	TGTGCCAGCAGCTTATTGGACCGAATTAATTCACCCCTCCACTTT
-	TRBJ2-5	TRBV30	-	CAWSKQVKTQYF	TGTGCCTGGAGTAAACAGGTGAAGACCCAGTACTTC
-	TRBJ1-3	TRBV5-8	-	CASSIRQLVSGNTIYF	TGTGCCAGCAGCATCAGACAGCTGGTCTCTGGAAACACCATATATTTT
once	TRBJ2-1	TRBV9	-	CASSLDPARNEQFF	TGTGCCAGCAGCCTAGATCCGGCGAGGAATGAGCAGTTCTTC
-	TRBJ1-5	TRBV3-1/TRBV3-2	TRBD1	CASSMGTGGGKGNQPQHF	TGTGCCAGCAGCATGGGGACAGGGGGTGGTAAGGGCAATCAGCCCCAGCATTTT
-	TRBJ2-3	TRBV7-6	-	CASSPGRGQRTDTQYF	TGTGCCAGCAGCCCAGGGCGGGGACAACGCACAGATACGCAGTATTTT
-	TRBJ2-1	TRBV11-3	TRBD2	CASSFSASGANNEQFF	TGTGCCAGCAGCTTTTCCGCTAGCGGGGCCAACAATGAGCAGTTCTTC
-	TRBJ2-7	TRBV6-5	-	CASSSIDKRRYEQYF	TGTGCCAGCAGTTCCATCGACAAAAGGCGCTACGAGCAGTACTTC
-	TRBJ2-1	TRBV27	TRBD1	CASSLGQGYNEQFF	TGTGCCAGCAGTTTAGGACAGGGCTACAATGAGCAGTTCTTC
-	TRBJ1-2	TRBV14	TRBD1	CASRGSGQGLYGYTF	TGTGCCAGCAGGGGATCGGGACAGGGGCTATATGGCTACACCTTC
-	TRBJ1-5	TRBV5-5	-	CASSFPGLNQPQHF	TGTGCCAGCAGCTTTCCGGGACTCAATCAGCCCCAGCATTTT